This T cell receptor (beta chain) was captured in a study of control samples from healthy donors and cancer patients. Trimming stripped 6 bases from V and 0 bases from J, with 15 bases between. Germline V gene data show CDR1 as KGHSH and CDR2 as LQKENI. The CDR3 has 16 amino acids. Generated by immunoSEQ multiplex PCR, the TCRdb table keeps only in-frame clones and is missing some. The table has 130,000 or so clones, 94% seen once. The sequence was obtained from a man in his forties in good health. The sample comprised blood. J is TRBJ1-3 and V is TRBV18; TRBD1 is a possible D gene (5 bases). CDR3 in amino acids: CASSAGTGSSGNTIYF. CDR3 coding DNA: TGTGCCAGCTCGGCCGGGACCGGAAGCTCTGGAAACACCATATATTTT.